These T cell receptor beta chains were read from a single sample in a study of cytomegalovirus exposure and HLA in healthy donors. Using immunoSEQ multiplex PCR, the repertoire was profiled, and TCRdb retains in-frame clones only, with some absent. The sample has 160,000 or so clones, 82% seen once. The sample comprised PBMCs. Source of these receptors: a male donor in good health and CMV-seropositive. CDR3s include the opening cysteine and the closing phenylalanine or tryptophan. Each record gives: D gene, clone size, J gene, V gene, CDR3 protein, CDR3 DNA. D genes are given only for firm matches. Expanded clones are given a class, and other clones once, few, many or no size at all.

NA | NA | TRBJ2-7 | TRBV6-5 | CASRLTGTFDYEQYF | TGTGCCAGCAGACTTACCGGGACATTTGACTACGAGCAGTACTTC
NA | NA | TRBJ2-1 | TRBV29-1 | CSVAALAEQFF | TGCAGCGTTGCGGCCTTAGCGGAGCAGTTCTTC
NA | NA | TRBJ2-1 | TRBV27 | CASVRSGEPYNEQFF | TGTGCCAGCGTTCGTAGCGGAGAACCCTACAATGAGCAGTTCTTC
NA | once | TRBJ2-5 | TRBV28 | CASSLGRGYQETQYF | TGTGCCAGCAGTTTAGGCAGGGGATACCAAGAGACCCAGTACTTC
TRBD1 | NA | TRBJ2-1 | TRBV7-8 | CASSLRDRYNEQFF | TGTGCCAGCAGCTTACGGGACAGATACAATGAGCAGTTCTTC
TRBD2 | few | TRBJ2-5 | TRBV15 | CATRAGGIGETQYF | TGTGCCACCCGAGCGGGAGGGATAGGGGAGACCCAGTACTTC
TRBD1 | few | TRBJ1-4 | TRBV4-3 | CASSQAPGQGGGGEKLFF | TGCGCCAGCAGCCAAGCCCCCGGACAGGGCGGGGGTGGGGAAAAACTGTTTTTT
NA | NA | TRBJ2-7 | TRBV7-2 | CASSPRDEQYF | TGTGCCAGCAGCCCGCGGGACGAGCAGTACTTC
NA | NA | TRBJ1-2 | TRBV6-1 | CASRYSGDYNYGYTF | TGTGCCAGCAGGTATTCGGGGGACTATAACTATGGCTACACCTTC
TRBD2 | once | TRBJ2-7 | TRBV5-5 | CASSLVIAGGNEQYF | TGTGCCAGCAGCTTGGTAATAGCGGGAGGGAACGAGCAGTACTTC
NA | NA | TRBJ1-1 | TRBV18 | CASSQDRNTEAFF | TGTGCCAGCTCACAGGACAGGAACACTGAAGCTTTCTTT
NA | NA | TRBJ2-7 | TRBV19 | CASSIRRQGPYEQYF | TGTGCCAGTAGTATCCGGCGGCAGGGTCCCTACGAGCAGTACTTC
TRBD1 | NA | TRBJ1-1 | TRBV7-2 | CASSLPGGTEAFF | TGTGCCAGCAGCTTGCCAGGGGGCACTGAAGCTTTCTTT
NA | NA | TRBJ1-6 | TRBV5-1 | CASSLSPAGGSPLHF | TGCGCCAGCAGCTTGTCCCCGGCCGGAGGTTCACCCCTCCACTTT